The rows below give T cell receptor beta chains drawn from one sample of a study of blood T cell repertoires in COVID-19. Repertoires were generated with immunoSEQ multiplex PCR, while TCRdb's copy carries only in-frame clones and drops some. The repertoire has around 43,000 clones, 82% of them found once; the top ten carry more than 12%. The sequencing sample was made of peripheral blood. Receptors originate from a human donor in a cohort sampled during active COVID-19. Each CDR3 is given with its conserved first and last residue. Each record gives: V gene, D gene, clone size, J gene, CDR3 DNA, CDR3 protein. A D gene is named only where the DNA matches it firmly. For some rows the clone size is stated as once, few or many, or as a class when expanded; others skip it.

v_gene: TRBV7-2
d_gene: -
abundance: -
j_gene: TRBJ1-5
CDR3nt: TGTGCCAGCAGCTTAGTTGGTGGTCAGGCTAATCAGCCCCAGCATTTT
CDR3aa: CASSLVGGQANQPQHF

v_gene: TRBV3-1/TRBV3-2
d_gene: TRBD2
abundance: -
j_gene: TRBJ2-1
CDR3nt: TGTGCCAGCAGCCAAACGGGGGGCTCCTACAATGAGCAGTTCTTC
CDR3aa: CASSQTGGSYNEQFF

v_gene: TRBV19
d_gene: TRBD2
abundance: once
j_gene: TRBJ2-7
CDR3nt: TGTGCCAGTAGTATAGATCGGGCTAGCGGTGATAGGTGGTACGAGCAGTACTTC
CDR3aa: CASSIDRASGDRWYEQYF

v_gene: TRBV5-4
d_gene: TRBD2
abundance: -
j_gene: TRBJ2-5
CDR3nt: TGTGCCAGCAGCACCGGACTAGCGGGAGTGGCCCAGTACTTC
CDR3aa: CASSTGLAGVAQYF

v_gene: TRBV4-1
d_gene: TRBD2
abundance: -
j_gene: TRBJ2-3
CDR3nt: TGCGCCAGCAGCCAAGATCCGGGACTAGCAACTACCACAGATACGCAGTATTTT
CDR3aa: CASSQDPGLATTTDTQYF

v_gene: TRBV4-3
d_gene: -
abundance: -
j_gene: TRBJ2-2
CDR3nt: TGCGCCAGCAGCCAAGATTTCCGGGGGAGAGGGGAGCTGTTTTTT
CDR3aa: CASSQDFRGRGELFF

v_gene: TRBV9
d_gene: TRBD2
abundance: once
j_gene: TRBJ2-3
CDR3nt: TGTGCCAGCAGCGCTAGACTAGCGGGAGACACAGATACGCAGTATTTT
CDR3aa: CASSARLAGDTDTQYF

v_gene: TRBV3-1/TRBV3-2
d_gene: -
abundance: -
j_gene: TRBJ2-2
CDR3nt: TGTGCCAGCAGCCTAAAGTGGTTTTTGGGACTTTCTACCGGGGAGCTGTTTTTT
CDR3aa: CASSLKWFLGLSTGELFF

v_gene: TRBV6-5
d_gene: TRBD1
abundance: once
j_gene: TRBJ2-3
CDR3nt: TGTGCCAGCAGTTATTACAGGGGAACGGGCACAGATACGCAGTATTTT
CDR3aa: CASSYYRGTGTDTQYF

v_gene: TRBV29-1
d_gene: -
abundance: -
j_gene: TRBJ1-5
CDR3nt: TGCAGCTCCTCTTCCGGGAGTAATCAGCCCCAGCATTTT
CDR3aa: CSSSSGSNQPQHF

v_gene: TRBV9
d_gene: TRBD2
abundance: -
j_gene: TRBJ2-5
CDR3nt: TGTGCCAGCAGCTCGACGAGCGGGAGAGGAACCCAGTACTTC
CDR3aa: CASSSTSGRGTQYF

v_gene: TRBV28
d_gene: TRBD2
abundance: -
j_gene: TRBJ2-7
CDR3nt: TGTGCCAGCAGACCGATATCCAGAGCTAGCGGGAGGTCCTACGAGCAGTACTTC
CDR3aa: CASRPISRASGRSYEQYF

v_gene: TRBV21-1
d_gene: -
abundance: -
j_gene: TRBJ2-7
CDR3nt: TGTACCAGCAGCACTCGGACAGTCGAGGTAGGCGAGCAGTACTTC
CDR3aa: CTSSTRTVEVGEQYF

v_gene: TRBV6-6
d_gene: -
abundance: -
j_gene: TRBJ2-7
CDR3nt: TGTGCCAGCAGTTACTCGGTCACAGGAGAGGCCGAGCAGTACTTC
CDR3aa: CASSYSVTGEAEQYF

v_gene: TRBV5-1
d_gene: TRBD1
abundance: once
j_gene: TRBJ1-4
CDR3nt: TGCGCCAGCAGCTTGGGGGCCTCAGGGGGCAGTGAAAAACTGTTTTTT
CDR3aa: CASSLGASGGSEKLFF